This T cell receptor (beta chain) was captured by sequencing in a study of blood T cells in healthy people across ages. The germline gives CDR1 SGDLS, CDR2 YYNGEE. The CDR3 has 17 residues. Concerning this clonotype itself: Antigen unknown. One end of the junction does not line up with germline, which may come from a read error.

General study findings and limits: A greater number of naive CD4+ cells and higher diversity distinguished long-lived donors from aged donors. Strong correlation linked observed beta diversity and percent naive T cells.

Together with a sample-barcoded 5' primer, a J-beta primer mix was included in a second PCR lasting 7 to 11 cycles. TCRdb re-analysed the 5' RACE reads in MiXCR, keeping a single row per CDR3 protein. The data hold 1.5 million to 2 million distinct CDR3 sequences, with roughly 28% observed a single time. This TCR derives from a woman in her 30s in good health. The chain is built from TRBV9 and TRBJ2-1; TRBD2 matches 10 bases. The sample consisted of blood. CDR3 in DNA: TGTGCCAGCGGCGTAGCCCCCTTGAGCGGGAGGGTCGATGAGCAGTTCTTC. Translating gives CASGVAPLSGRVDEQFF.